The 25 T cell receptor beta chains below were found in one sample sequenced in a study of T cell responses to AZD1222 COVID-19 vaccine. Using immunoSEQ multiplex PCR, the repertoire was profiled, and TCRdb retains in-frame clones only, with some absent. This sample has about 110,000 clones, with approximately 88% found just once. The specimen comprised peripheral blood, sampled on day 0 of MenACWY control vaccination. All receptors come from an adult in good health.

This clone was observed a single time. The chain is built from TRBV7-2 and TRBJ1-5; D remains unclear. This CDR3 has 14 residues. CDR1 SGHTA and CDR2 FQGNSA come from the germline V gene. The V end was cut by 3 bases, the J end by 4 bases, with 10 bases between. The CDR3 spells CASSFGVANQPQHF. The CDR3, as DNA: TGTGCCAGCAGCTTCGGGGTTGCGAATCAGCCCCAGCATTTT. Using reference TRBV7-2 and TRBJ1-5 for the parts outside the CDR3, the full variable domain is GAGVSQSPSNKVTEKGKDVELRCDPISGHTALYWYRQSLGQGLEFLIYFQGNSAPDKSGLPSDRFSAERTGGSVSTLTIQRTQQEDSAVYLCASSFGVANQPQHFGDGTRLSIL.

In this sample, this clone turned up a few times. The chain joins TRBV4-2 to TRBJ2-1; TRBD2 aligns across 14 bases. This CDR3 contains 19 residues. Trimming took 1 base from V and 4 from J; bases not matched to a gene: 9. Germline CDR1 is LGHNA and CDR2 is YNFKEQ. The chain's CDR3 is CASSQVAGTSGSYYNEQFF. CDR3 coding DNA: TGTGCCAGCAGCCAAGTTGCCGGGACTAGCGGGAGTTATTACAATGAGCAGTTCTTC.

V is TRBV7-9 and J is TRBJ2-1; 9 bases align to TRBD1. After removal of 6 bases from V and 7 bases from J, the junction contained 10 bases not matched to a gene. This CDR3 has 15 amino acids. CDR1 and CDR2 from the germline V gene are SEHNR and FQNEAQ (reference sequence). CDR3 DNA sequence: TGTGCCAGCAGGACGAACAGGGGGCAGTGGAATGAGCAGTTCTTC. This sequence encodes CASRTNRGQWNEQFF.

The rearrangement links TRBV6-4 to TRBJ2-3, with 9 bases aligning to TRBD2. V lost 0 bases, J lost 3 bases, and 4 bases stayed unmatched. The germline V gene has CDR1 MRHNA and CDR2 SNTAGT. CDR3 length: 16 amino acids. The CDR3 is CASSDSAGGPTDTQYF. The CDR3 bases are TGTGCCAGCAGTGACTCTGCGGGGGGGCCAACAGATACGCAGTATTTT.

J is TRBJ1-2 and V is TRBV6-4, with 8 nucleotides matching TRBD1. The ends lost 8 bases at V and 0 bases at J; junction bases unmatched: 5. CDR3 length equals 14 residues. The V gene's germline CDR1 is MRHNA and CDR2 SNTAGT. As DNA, the CDR3 is TGTGCCAGCCGACAGGGGCCCACTAACTATGGCTACACCTTC. This gives the protein CASRQGPTNYGYTF.

In its sample, this clone was seen once. This chain uses TRBV24-1 with TRBJ2-1; D could derive from TRBD1 or TRBD2 (5 bases each). Trimming cost V 2 bases and J 3 bases, with 22 bases left between them. CDR1 KGHDR and CDR2 SFDVKD come from the germline V gene. The CDR3 runs 19 residues. The CDR3 DNA reads as TGTGCCACCAGTGATTGGGGGTTTGGGATTCAGAATAGCTACAATGAGCAGTTCTTC. Translating it yields CATSDWGFGIQNSYNEQFF.

The chain employs TRBV30 and TRBJ2-2; the D is unclear. The CDR3 runs to 13 residues. Germline V CDR1 and CDR2: GTSNPN, SVGIG (reference sequence). Trimming removed 3 bases at V and 5 bases at J, with 10 bases between. CDR3 region: CAWSMAYTGELFF. The CDR3 nucleotides read TGTGCCTGGAGCATGGCGTATACCGGGGAGCTGTTTTTT.

This sequence joins TRBV19 and TRBJ1-1; D is undetermined. This CDR3 comprises 12 residues. Per the germline V gene, CDR1 is LNHDA and CDR2 is SQIVND (reference sequence). Trimming took off 5 bases at V and 11 bases at J, with 15 bases between the two ends. CDR3 sequence reads: CASSSQPWRAFF. DNA for the CDR3: TGTGCCAGTAGTTCCCAACCTTGGCGGGCTTTCTTT.

This sequence joins TRBV29-1 and TRBJ2-5; D might be TRBD2 (7 bases). This CDR3 region has 14 residues. From germline, CDR1 is SQVTM and CDR2 ANQGSEA. V shed 7 bases and J shed 0 bases, with 15 bases lying between them. In nucleotides, the CDR3 is TGCAGCGCTCACGGGGGGCCCTACCAAGAGACCCAGTACTTC. Amino acid sequence: CSAHGGPYQETQYF.

The gene calls are TRBV28 and TRBJ2-2, with TRBD1 matching over 7 bases. V gave up 2 bases and J gave up 5 bases; unmatched junction bases: 2. Germline lookup yields CDR1 MDHEN and CDR2 SYDVKM. This CDR3 has 14 amino acids. In DNA form, the CDR3 reads TGTGCCAGCAGTTTACCGACAGGGACCGGGGAGCTGTTTTTT. It yields the protein CASSLPTGTGELFF.

The sample holds one count of this clone. CDR3: CASSPDSYGRQPQHF. CDR3 coding DNA: TGTGCCAGCAGCCCGGACTCCTACGGGCGTCAGCCCCAGCATTTT. The V call is TRBV11-2, the J call TRBJ1-5; D gene ambiguous. The germline V and J ends were trimmed by 5 bases and 6 bases, with 17 bases remaining between them. The CDR3 runs 15 residues. Germline lookup yields CDR1 SGHAT and CDR2 FQNNGV.

The gene calls are TRBV28 and TRBJ2-5; TRBD2 agrees at 8 bases. J lost 1 base, V lost 7 bases, and 11 bases had no gene match. This CDR3 contains 16 residues. Germline lookup yields CDR1 MDHEN and CDR2 SYDVKM. The CDR3 region is CASTRGTSGIQETQYF. DNA of the CDR3: TGTGCCAGCACCCGGGGCACTAGCGGTATCCAAGAGACCCAGTACTTC.

The rearrangement joins TRBV28 to TRBJ1-2; no clear D gene. CDR1 MDHEN and CDR2 SYDVKM come from the germline V gene. The CDR3 is 13 amino acids. CDR3 protein: CAMGPYRGYGYTF. The CDR3 region has the DNA TGTGCGATGGGTCCTTATAGAGGTTATGGCTACACCTTC.

This chain links TRBV11-3 with TRBJ2-1; D may be TRBD2 (5 bases). The length of the CDR3 is 15 residues. V lost 4 bases and J lost 7, with 17 bases in between. From germline, CDR1 is SGHNT and CDR2 YENEEA. CDR3 in amino acids: CASSSGRVPWNEQFF. As DNA, the CDR3 is TGTGCCAGCAGCTCCGGGCGGGTGCCCTGGAATGAGCAGTTCTTC.

The chain carries TRBV28 and TRBJ1-5, with D perhaps TRBD1 (5 bases). Looked up from germline, CDR1 is MDHEN and CDR2 is SYDVKM. CDR3 length equals 13 residues. Trimming shortened V by 10 bases and J by 0 bases, and 10 bases separated the two germline ends. In DNA form, the CDR3 reads TGTGCCATCGCGGGGGTTAGCAATCAGCCCCAGCATTTT. Protein sequence: CAIAGVSNQPQHF.

This chain joins TRBV29-1 and TRBJ2-7; unclear D gene. The CDR3 runs 15 residues. V was pared by 0 bases and J by 5 bases, with 17 bases between. The V gene's germline CDR1 is SQVTM and CDR2 ANQGSEA. The CDR3 reads CSVEDPAGKMDEQYF. The CDR3 DNA reads as TGCAGCGTTGAAGATCCGGCAGGAAAGATGGACGAGCAGTACTTC.

The chain is built from TRBV7-3 and TRBJ2-1; 12 bases are shared with TRBD1. Germline CDR1 SGHTA, CDR2 FQGTGA. The CDR3 is 14 amino acids. V was pared by 3 bases and J by 15 bases, with 9 bases of the junction left unmatched. CDR3: CASSLGTGGARAFF. The CDR3 nucleotides read TGTGCCAGCAGCTTGGGGACAGGGGGCGCCCGGGCGTTCTTC.

The chain is built from TRBV7-3 and TRBJ2-3; weak D call: TRBD2 (6 bases). V lost 2 bases and J 4 bases, leaving 7 bases between the germline ends. The CDR3 runs 13 residues. Germline values: CDR1 SGHTA, CDR2 FQGTGA. CDR3 residues: CASSLGGSDTQYF. Here the CDR3 DNA reads TGTGCCAGCAGCTTAGGGGGGTCAGATACGCAGTATTTT. The variable domain in full, completed from reference TRBV7-3 and TRBJ2-3, reads GAGVSQTPSNKVTEKGKYVELRCDPISGHTALYWYRQSLGQGPEFLIYFQGTGAADDSGLPNDRFFAVRPEGSVSTLKIQRTERGDSAVYLCASSLGGSDTQYFGPGTRLTVL.

The chain carries TRBV5-1 and TRBJ1-6, with unresolved D. Trimming stripped 4 bases from V and 7 bases from J, with 15 bases between. The CDR3 has 15 amino acids. Germline V CDR1 and CDR2: SGHRS, YFSETQ. CDR3 in amino acids: CASSIIPGNNSPLHF. In DNA, the CDR3 is TGCGCCAGCAGCATTATTCCCGGGAACAATTCACCCCTCCACTTT.

The chain recombines TRBV4-1 with TRBJ1-5; no reliable D call. The germline V and J ends were trimmed by 1 base and 2 bases, with 12 bases remaining between them. Germline CDR1 is MGHRA and CDR2 is YSYEKL. The CDR3 extends over 16 amino acids. The CDR3 DNA follows: TGCGCCAGCAGCCAAGGCATGATCGCAGGCAATCAGCCCCAGCATTTT. Translation: CASSQGMIAGNQPQHF.

In DNA form, the CDR3 reads TGTGCCAGCAGATGGGACCGGGAGACCCAGTACTTC. It specifies CASRWDRETQYF. This chain joins TRBV6-5 and TRBJ2-5; the D call may be TRBD1 or TRBD2 (5 bases each). From germline, CDR1 is MNHEY and CDR2 SVGAGI. The CDR3 has 12 residues. V lost 6 bases and J 5 bases, leaving 10 bases between the germline ends.

For the CDR3, the DNA is TGTGCCAGCAGCTTACAACGCGGGTATACGGAATACACCGGGGAGCTGTTTTTT. Translated, it gives CASSLQRGYTEYTGELFF. The chain is built from TRBV11-2 and TRBJ2-2, with a possible D match to TRBD2 (5 bases). CDR3 size: 18 residues. The V gene lost 2 bases and the J gene lost 3 bases, with 19 bases spanning the gap. CDR1 SGHAT and CDR2 FQNNGV come from the germline V gene.

V usage is TRBV7-3 and J usage is TRBJ2-1; D is unresolved. V dropped 1 base and J dropped 5 bases, with 15 bases sitting between them. The V gene's germline CDR1 is SGHTA and CDR2 FQGTGA. The CDR3 sequence is 16 residues long. CDR3 bases: TGTGCCAGCAGCTTAATTGCAGTTGGAAGTGACAATGAGCAGTTCTTC. Protein: CASSLIAVGSDNEQFF.

The chain has TRBV2 and TRBJ2-3, with D maybe TRBD1 (7 bases). The CDR3 loop spans 14 amino acids. Trimming took off 8 bases at V and 8 bases at J, with 20 bases between the two ends. Germline CDR1 is SNHLY and CDR2 is FYNNEI. The CDR3 bases are TGTGCCAGCCGCCAGGCAGGGGGAGGAGGTACGCAGTATTTT. It is translated as CASRQAGGGGTQYF.

This clone was observed a handful of times. The rearrangement uses TRBV3-1 (or the pseudogene TRBV3-2) and TRBJ1-1; D perhaps matches TRBD1 (6 bases). The CDR3 runs 17 residues. The germline V gene has CDR1 LGHDT and CDR2 YNNKEL (reference sequence). V dropped 7 bases and J dropped 3 bases, with 24 bases sitting between them. CDR3 amino acids: CASISSGRGRKDTEAFF. CDR3 coding DNA: TGTGCCAGCATCTCCTCGGGGAGGGGGAGAAAGGACACTGAAGCTTTCTTT.